The source of this T cell receptor (beta chain) is a study of T-cell memory formation after mild COVID-19. Study-level points and caveats: Several responding clones turned up in pre-infection memory, indicating that cross-reactive memory may have taken part. Contracting clones localized mainly to CM and EM when CD4+ and mainly to EMRA when CD8+. Clones that contracted from day 15 to 85 had balanced CD4/CD8; later expanders were CD4+ biased.

The ends lost 2 bases at V and 2 bases at J; junction bases unmatched: 10. This CDR3 is 18 amino acids long. Germline V gene lookup returns CDR1 MNHEY and CDR2 SVGAGI. 5'RACE with constant-segment primers built TCRalpha and TCRbeta cDNA libraries with UMIs. TCRdb recomputed calls from the 5' RACE reads with MiXCR, one row per CDR3 protein. The table lists hundreds of thousands of distinct CDR3 sequences, under 20% of them singletons. On this clonotype itself: Its antigen is undetermined.

The chain uses TRBV6-5 and TRBJ2-1, with 9 bases identical to TRBD2. Sequenced: PBMCs or a T cell subset sorted from them (not recorded which). This clonotype was sampled from a man younger than 30 who had mild COVID-19 (a few samples of this study predate the infection). Cell type and time point are not known. CDR3 sequence (DNA): TGTGCCAGCAGTTACACCGGACTAGCGTGGGCAGCCTACAATGAGCAGTTCTTC. This gives the protein CASSYTGLAWAAYNEQFF.